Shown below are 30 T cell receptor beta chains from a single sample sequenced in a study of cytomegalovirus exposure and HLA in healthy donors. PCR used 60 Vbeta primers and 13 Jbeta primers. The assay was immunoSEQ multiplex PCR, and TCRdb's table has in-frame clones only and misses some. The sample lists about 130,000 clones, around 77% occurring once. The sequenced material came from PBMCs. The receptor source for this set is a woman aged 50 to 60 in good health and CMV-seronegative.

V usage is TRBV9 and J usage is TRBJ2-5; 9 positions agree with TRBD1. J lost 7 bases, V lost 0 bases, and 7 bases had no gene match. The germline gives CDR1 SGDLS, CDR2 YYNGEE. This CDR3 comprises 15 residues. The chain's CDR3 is CASSVETGGSGTQYF. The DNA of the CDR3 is TGTGCCAGCAGCGTAGAGACAGGGGGGTCGGGGACCCAGTACTTC. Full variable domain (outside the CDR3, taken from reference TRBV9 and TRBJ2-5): DSGVTQTPKHLITATGQRVTLRCSPRSGDLSVYWYQQSLDQGLQFLIQYYNGEERAKGNILERFSAQQFPDLHSELNLSSLELGDSALYFCASSVETGGSGTQYFGPGTRLLVL.

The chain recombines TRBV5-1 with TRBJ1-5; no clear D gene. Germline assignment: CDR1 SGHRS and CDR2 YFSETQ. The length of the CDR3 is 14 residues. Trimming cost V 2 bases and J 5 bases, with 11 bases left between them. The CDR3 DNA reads TGCGCCAGCAGCTTTGGGGAGAAGGATCAGCCCCAGCATTTT. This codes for CASSFGEKDQPQHF.

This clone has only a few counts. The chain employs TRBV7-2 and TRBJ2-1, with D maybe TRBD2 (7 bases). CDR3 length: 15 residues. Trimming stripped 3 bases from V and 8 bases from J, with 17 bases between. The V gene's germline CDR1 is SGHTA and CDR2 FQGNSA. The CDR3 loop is CASSFAGAIGDEQFF. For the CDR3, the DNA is TGTGCCAGCAGCTTCGCGGGGGCAATTGGCGATGAGCAGTTCTTC.

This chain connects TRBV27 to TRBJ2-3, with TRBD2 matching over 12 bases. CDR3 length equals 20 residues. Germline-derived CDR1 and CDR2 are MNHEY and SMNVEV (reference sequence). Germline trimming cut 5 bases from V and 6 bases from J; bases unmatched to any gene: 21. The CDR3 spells CASSQIRRRLAGGLRDTQYF. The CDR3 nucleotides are TGTGCCAGCAGTCAAATCCGTCGTAGGCTAGCGGGAGGGTTAAGGGATACGCAGTATTTT.

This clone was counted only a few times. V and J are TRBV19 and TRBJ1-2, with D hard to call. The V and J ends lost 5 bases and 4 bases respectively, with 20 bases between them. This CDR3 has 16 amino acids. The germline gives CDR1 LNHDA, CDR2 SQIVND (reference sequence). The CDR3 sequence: CASSQRSRYPGYGYTF. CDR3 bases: TGTGCCAGTAGTCAGAGGTCAAGATACCCTGGCTATGGCTACACCTTC.

Written as DNA, the CDR3 is TGCGCCAGCAGCCTCCCGGACAGGCCGAACACTGAAGCTTTCTTT. The encoded protein is CASSLPDRPNTEAFF. The chain joins TRBV5-1 to TRBJ1-1; 7 nucleotides line up with TRBD1. The CDR3 consists of 15 residues. CDR1 is SGHRS and CDR2 is YFSETQ in the germline V gene. The V and J ends lost 4 bases and 1 base, in that order; junction bases with no gene match: 7. The variable domain in full, with the rest retrieved from reference TRBV5-1 and TRBJ1-1, is KAGVTQTPRYLIKTRGQQVTLSCSPISGHRSVSWYQQTPGQGLQFLFEYFSETQRNKGNFPGRFSGRQFSNSRSEMNVSTLELGDSALYLCASSLPDRPNTEAFFGQGTRLTVV.

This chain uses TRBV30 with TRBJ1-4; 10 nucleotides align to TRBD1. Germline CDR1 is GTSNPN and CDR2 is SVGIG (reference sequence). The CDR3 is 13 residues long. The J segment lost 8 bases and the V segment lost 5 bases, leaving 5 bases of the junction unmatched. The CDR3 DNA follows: TGTGCCTGGTCGGGACAGGGGAGAGAAAAACTGTTTTTT. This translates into CAWSGQGREKLFF.

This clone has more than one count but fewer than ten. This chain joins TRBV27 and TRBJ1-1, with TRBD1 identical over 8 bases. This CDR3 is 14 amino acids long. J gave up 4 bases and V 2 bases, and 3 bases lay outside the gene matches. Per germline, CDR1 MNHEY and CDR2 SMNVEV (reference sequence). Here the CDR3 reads CASSLQGASTEAFF. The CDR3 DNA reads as TGTGCCAGCAGTTTACAGGGGGCTAGCACTGAAGCTTTCTTT.

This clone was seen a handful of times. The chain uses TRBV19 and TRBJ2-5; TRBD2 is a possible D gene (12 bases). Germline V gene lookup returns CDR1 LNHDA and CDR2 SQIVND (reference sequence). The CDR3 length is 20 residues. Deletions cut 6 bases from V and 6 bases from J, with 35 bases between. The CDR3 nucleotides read TGTGCCAGTAGCACTTCCTTGGGACAGGGGGGACTAGCGGGCTGGAAGACCCAGTACTTC. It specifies CASSTSLGQGGLAGWKTQYF.

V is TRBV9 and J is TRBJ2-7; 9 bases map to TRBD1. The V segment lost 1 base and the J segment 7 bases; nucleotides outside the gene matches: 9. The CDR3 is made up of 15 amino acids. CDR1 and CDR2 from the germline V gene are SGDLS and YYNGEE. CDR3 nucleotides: TGTGCCAGCAGCGTAAACAGGGGGCATTCGGAAGAGCAGTACTTC. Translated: CASSVNRGHSEEQYF.

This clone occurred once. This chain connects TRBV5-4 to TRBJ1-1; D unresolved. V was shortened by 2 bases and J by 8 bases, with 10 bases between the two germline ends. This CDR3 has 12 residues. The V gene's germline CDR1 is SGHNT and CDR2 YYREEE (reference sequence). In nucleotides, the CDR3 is TGTGCCAGCAGCTTAGATACAGCCGAAGCTTTCTTT. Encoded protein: CASSLDTAEAFF.

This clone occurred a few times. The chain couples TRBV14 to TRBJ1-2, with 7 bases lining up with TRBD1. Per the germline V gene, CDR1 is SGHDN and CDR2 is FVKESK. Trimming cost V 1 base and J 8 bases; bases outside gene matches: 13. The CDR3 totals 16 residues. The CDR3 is CASSQGWERGLKGYTF. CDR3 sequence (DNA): TGTGCCAGCAGCCAAGGATGGGAAAGGGGGCTTAAGGGCTACACCTTC.

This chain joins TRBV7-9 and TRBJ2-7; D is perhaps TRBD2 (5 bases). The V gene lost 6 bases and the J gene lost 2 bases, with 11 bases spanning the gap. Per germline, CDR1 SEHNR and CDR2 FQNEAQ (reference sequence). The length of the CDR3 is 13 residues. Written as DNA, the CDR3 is TGTGCCAGCAGAACGGCCGGGGCCTACGAGCAGTACTTC. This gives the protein CASRTAGAYEQYF.

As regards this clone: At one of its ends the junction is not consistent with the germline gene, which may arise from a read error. The CDR3 DNA reads as TGTGCCTGGAACCCTCCCATCGACAGGGCTAACTATGGCTACCCCTTC. Its translation is CAWNPPIDRANYGYPF. The chain has TRBV30 and TRBJ1-2; 7 nucleotides align to TRBD1. Germline V lookup: CDR1 GTSNPN, CDR2 SVGIG (reference sequence). The CDR3 runs 16 residues.

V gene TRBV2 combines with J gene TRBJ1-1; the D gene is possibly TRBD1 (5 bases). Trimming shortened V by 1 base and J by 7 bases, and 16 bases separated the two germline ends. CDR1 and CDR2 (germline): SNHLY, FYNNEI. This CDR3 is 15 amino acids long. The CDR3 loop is CASSEGELGTGEAFF. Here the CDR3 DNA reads TGTGCCAGCAGTGAAGGAGAGTTGGGAACAGGTGAAGCTTTCTTT.

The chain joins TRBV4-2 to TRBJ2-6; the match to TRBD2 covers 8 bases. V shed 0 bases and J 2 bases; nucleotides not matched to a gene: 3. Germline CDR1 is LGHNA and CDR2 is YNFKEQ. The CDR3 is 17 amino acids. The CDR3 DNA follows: TGTGCCAGCAGCCAAGATCCGGGAGGGACTGGGGCCAACGTCCTGACTTTC. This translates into CASSQDPGGTGANVLTF.

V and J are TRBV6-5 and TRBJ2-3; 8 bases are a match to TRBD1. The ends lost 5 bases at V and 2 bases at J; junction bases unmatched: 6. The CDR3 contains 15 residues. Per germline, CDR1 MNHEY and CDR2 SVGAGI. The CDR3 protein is CASSLQGALTDTQYF. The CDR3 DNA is TGTGCCAGCAGTCTGCAGGGGGCTCTCACAGATACGCAGTATTTT.

In nucleotides, the CDR3 is TGTGCCAGCAGTTATCGGACAGGGGTAGGGTACGAGCAGTACTTC. It specifies CASSYRTGVGYEQYF. The chain has TRBV6-6 and TRBJ2-7; TRBD1 aligns across 9 bases. With V trimmed by 3 bases and J by 4 bases, 7 bases remained unmatched. Germline V lookup: CDR1 MNHNY, CDR2 SVGAGI (reference sequence). The CDR3 extends over 15 amino acids.

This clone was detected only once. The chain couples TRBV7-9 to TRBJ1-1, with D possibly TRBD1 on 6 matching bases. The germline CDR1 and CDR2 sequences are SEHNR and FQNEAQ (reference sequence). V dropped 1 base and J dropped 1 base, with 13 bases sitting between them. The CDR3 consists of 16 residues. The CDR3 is CASSLGSGQRNTEAFF. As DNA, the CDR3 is TGTGCCAGCAGCTTAGGCTCTGGACAGAGGAACACTGAAGCTTTCTTT.

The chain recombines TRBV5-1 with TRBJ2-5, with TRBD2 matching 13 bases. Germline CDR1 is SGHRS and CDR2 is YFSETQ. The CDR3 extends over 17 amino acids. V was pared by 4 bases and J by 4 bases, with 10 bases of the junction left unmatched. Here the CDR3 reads CASSQSLAGGPGETQYF. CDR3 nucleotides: TGCGCCAGCAGCCAATCACTAGCGGGAGGGCCGGGAGAGACCCAGTACTTC.

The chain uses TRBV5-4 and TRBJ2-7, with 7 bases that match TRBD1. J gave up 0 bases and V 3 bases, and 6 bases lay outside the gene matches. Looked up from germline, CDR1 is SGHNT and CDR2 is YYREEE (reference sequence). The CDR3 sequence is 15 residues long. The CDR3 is CASSSPGTASYEQYF. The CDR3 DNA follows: TGTGCCAGCAGCTCCCCCGGGACAGCCTCCTACGAGCAGTACTTC. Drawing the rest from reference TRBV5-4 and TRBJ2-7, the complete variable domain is ETGVTQSPTHLIKTRGQQVTLRCSSQSGHNTVSWYQQALGQGPQFIFQYYREEENGRGNFPPRFSGLQFPNYSSELNVNALELDDSALYLCASSSPGTASYEQYFGPGTRLTVT.

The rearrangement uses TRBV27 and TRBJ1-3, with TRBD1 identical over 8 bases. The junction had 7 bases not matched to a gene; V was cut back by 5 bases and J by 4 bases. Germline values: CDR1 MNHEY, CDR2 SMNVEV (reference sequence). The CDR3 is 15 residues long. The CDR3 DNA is TGTGCCAGCAGTCTTCAGGGGGCGGAAGGAAACACCATATATTTT. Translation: CASSLQGAEGNTIYF.

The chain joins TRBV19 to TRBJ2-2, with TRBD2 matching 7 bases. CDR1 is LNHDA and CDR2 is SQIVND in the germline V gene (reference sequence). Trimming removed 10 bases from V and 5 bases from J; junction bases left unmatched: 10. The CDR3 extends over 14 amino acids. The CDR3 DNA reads TGTGCCACCCCCACGGAGGGAGGGACCGGGGAGCTGTTTTTT. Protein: CATPTEGGTGELFF.

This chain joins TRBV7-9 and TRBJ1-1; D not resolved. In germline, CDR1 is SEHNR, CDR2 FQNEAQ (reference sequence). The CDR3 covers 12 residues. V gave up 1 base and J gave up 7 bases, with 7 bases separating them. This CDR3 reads CASSLGPGEAFF. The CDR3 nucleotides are TGTGCCAGCAGCTTAGGTCCCGGTGAAGCTTTCTTT.

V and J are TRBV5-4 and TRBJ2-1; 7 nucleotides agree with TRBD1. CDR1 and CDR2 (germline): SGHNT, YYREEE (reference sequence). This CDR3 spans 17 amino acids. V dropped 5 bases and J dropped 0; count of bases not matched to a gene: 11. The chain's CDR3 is CASRPPTGANSYNEQFF. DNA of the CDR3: TGTGCCAGCAGACCTCCTACAGGGGCGAACTCCTACAATGAGCAGTTCTTC.

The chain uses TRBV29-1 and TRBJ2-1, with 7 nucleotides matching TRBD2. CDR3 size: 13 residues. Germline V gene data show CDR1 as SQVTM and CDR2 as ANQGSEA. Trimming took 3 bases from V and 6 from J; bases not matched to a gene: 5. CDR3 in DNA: TGCAGCGTTGATGGCCGCGGGGGCAATGAGCAGTTCTTC. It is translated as CSVDGRGGNEQFF.

The CDR3 nucleotides are TGTGCCTGTGACAGGGGGCGCAGAAACAATCAGCCCCAGCATTTT. Amino acid sequence: CACDRGRRNNQPQHF. The V call is TRBV30, the J call TRBJ1-5, with 10 bases aligning to TRBD1. The CDR3 sequence is 15 residues long. Germline values: CDR1 GTSNPN, CDR2 SVGIG (reference sequence). J was trimmed by 3 bases and V by 6 bases; bases with no gene match: 8.

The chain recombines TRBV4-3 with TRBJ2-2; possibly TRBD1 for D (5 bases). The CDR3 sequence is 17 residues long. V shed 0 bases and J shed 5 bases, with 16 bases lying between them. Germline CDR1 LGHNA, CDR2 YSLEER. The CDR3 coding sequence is TGCGCCAGCAGCCAAGAAAGGGGCGCATCGTTAACCGGGGAGCTGTTTTTT. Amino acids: CASSQERGASLTGELFF.

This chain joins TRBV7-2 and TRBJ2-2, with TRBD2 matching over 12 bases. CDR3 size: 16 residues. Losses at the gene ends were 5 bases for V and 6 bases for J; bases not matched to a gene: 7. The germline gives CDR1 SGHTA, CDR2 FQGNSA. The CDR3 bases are TGTGCCAGCAGCCTTCCGGGACTAGCGGGTCCCGGGGAGCTGTTTTTT. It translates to CASSLPGLAGPGELFF.

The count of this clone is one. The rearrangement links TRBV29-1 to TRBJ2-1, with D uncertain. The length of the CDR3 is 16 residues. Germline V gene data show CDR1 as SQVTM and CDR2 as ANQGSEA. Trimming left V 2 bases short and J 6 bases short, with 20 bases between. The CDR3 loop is CSVEWPRLGRFNEQFF. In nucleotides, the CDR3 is TGCAGCGTTGAATGGCCTAGGCTAGGTAGGTTCAATGAGCAGTTCTTC.